The present T cell receptor beta chain was sequenced within a study of cytomegalovirus exposure and HLA in healthy donors. 60 Vbeta and 13 Jbeta primers were used in PCR. Method: immunoSEQ multiplex PCR; TCRdb's copy keeps in-frame clones and lacks some. The data show about 210,000 clones, roughly 85% seen once. V was cut by 5 bases and J by 0 bases, with 15 bases left in between. This CDR3 contains 16 residues. CDR1 and CDR2 from the germline V gene are SGHTA and FQGTGA. The V gene is TRBV7-3, the J gene TRBJ2-3; D possibly corresponds to TRBD2 (6 bases). This clonotype was sampled from a male donor in good health and CMV-seronegative. The sequencing sample was made of PBMCs. CDR3 in DNA: TGTGCCAGCAGCCGTTTGGCTAGCGCTAGCACAGATACGCAGTATTTT. As protein: CASSRLASASTDTQYF.